The T cell receptor (beta chain) under discussion was sequenced for a study of T-cell reconstitution after alpha-beta-depleted transplantation in children. This clonotype appeared many times. Construction of the TCRbeta library involved unique molecular identifiers. TCRdb reprocessed the PCR reads with MiXCR, giving one entry per CDR3 protein. The table shows some 240,000 distinct CDR3 sequences, with around 12% occurring only once. There are 15 residues in the CDR3. This specimen was PBMCs from the stem cell graft donor, taken from the stem cell graft. V usage is TRBV21-1 and J usage is TRBJ1-5; no DNA check was done on the table's D call, TRBD1. TRBV21-1 is annotated as a pseudogene. This receptor was taken from a human donor who donated a stem cell graft to a child with acute lymphoblastic leukemia. The chain's CDR3 is CASSQIQQGNQPQHF. CDR3 nucleotides: TGTGCCAGCAGCCAAATTCAACAGGGGAATCAGCCCCAGCATTTT.